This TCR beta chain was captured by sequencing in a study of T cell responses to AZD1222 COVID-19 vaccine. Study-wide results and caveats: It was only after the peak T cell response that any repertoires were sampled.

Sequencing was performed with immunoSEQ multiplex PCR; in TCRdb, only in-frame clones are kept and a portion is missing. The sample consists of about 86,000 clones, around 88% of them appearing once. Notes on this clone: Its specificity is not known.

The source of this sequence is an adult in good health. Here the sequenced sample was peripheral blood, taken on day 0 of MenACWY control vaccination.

DNA for the CDR3: TGTGCCAGCAAGGGGCAGGGGACCTACGAGCAGTACTTC. This encodes CASKGQGTYEQYF. The gene calls are TRBV6-5 and TRBJ2-7; a weak D match, TRBD1 (6 bases). The CDR3 runs to 13 residues. V was cut by 7 bases and J by 2 bases, with 12 bases left in between. Germline V gene lookup returns CDR1 MNHEY and CDR2 SVGAGI.